This entry lists 30 T cell receptor beta chains sequenced from one sample in a study of beta chain features in type 1 diabetes. Study-level findings and limits: Shorter TCRB CDR3s, moderately but significantly so, were found in Type 1 diabetes patients in all four CD4+ subsets.

No antigen has been assigned to these receptors. TCRB transcripts that were expressed got sequenced, as all of the isolated RNA had been reverse transcribed. Assay: immunoSEQ multiplex PCR; the TCRdb copy retains only in-frame clones and omits some. The table includes 630,000 or so clones, around 15% detected once. Material for sequencing was naive CD4+ T cells from blood. The receptors derive from a man younger than 35 with type 1 diabetes.

The chain is built from TRBV7-2 and TRBJ1-6; D uncertain. Germline V gene sequence: CDR1 SGHTA, CDR2 FQGNSA. The CDR3 covers 14 residues. V lost 1 base and J lost 7, with 8 bases in between. Here the CDR3 reads CASSLGTTNSPLHF. Written as DNA, the CDR3 is TGTGCCAGCAGCTTAGGGACGACAAATTCACCCCTCCACTTT.

This chain uses TRBV25-1 with TRBJ2-7; tentative D call: TRBD2 (6 bases). The germline V gene encodes CDR1 MGHDK and CDR2 SYGVNS. The length of the CDR3 is 15 residues. Deletions cut 4 bases from V and 2 bases from J, with 15 bases between. The CDR3 is CASSAPGTATYEQYF. The CDR3 region has the DNA TGTGCCAGCAGTGCTCCCGGGACTGCGACCTACGAGCAGTACTTC.

This chain links TRBV28 with TRBJ1-1; 8 nucleotides agree with TRBD1. This CDR3 is 14 amino acids long. CDR1 is MDHEN, CDR2 SYDVKM, per germline. Trimming removed 6 bases from V and 3 bases from J; junction bases left unmatched: 6. CDR3 residues: CASSLDREDTEAFF. The CDR3 coding sequence is TGTGCCAGCAGCCTGGACAGGGAGGACACTGAAGCTTTCTTT.

This chain uses TRBV30 with TRBJ1-5; TRBD1 might be the D (5 bases). Deletions cut 2 bases from V and 3 bases from J, with 14 bases between. Germline CDR1 is GTSNPN and CDR2 is SVGIG (reference sequence). The CDR3 runs to 15 residues. CDR3 sequence: CAWSITGTNNQPQHF. The CDR3 DNA sequence: TGTGCCTGGAGTATTACCGGGACCAACAATCAGCCCCAGCATTTT.

The chain couples TRBV20-1 to TRBJ2-7; D not resolved. Germline V gives CDR1 DFQATT, CDR2 SNEGSKA (reference sequence). Trimming left V 0 bases short and J 6 bases short, with 6 bases between. This CDR3 has 11 amino acids. CDR3 nucleotides: TGCAGTGCTAGAGATTGGAGCGAGCAGTACTTC. It encodes CSARDWSEQYF.

This clone was observed a handful of times. The CDR3 reads CSVEEPLSGTGWGEQYF. The DNA for the CDR3 is TGCAGCGTTGAAGAACCTCTCTCCGGGACAGGGTGGGGCGAGCAGTACTTC. This chain connects TRBV29-1 to TRBJ2-7, with 9 bases fitting TRBD1. The CDR3 totals 17 residues. Germline V gene data show CDR1 as SQVTM and CDR2 as ANQGSEA. V gave up 0 bases and J gave up 6 bases; unmatched junction bases: 15.

The gene calls are TRBV14 and TRBJ1-1; D call uncertain. The V end lost 3 bases, the J end lost 2 bases, and 7 bases lay between the germline ends. Germline V gene sequence: CDR1 SGHDN, CDR2 FVKESK. The CDR3 loop spans 13 amino acids. The CDR3 reads CASSHHYNTEAFF. The CDR3 nucleotides are TGTGCCAGCAGCCACCACTACAACACTGAAGCTTTCTTT.

This clone has a handful of counts. The chain has TRBV4-3 and TRBJ2-1; 8 bases are a match to TRBD2. CDR3 length: 18 amino acids. J gave up 8 bases and V 0 bases, and 15 bases lay outside the gene matches. Germline V gene data show CDR1 as LGHNA and CDR2 as YSLEER. CDR3 sequence reads: CASSQDLQRGTVMDEQFF. In nucleotides, the CDR3 is TGCGCCAGCAGCCAAGATCTGCAGCGGGGGACTGTGATGGATGAGCAGTTCTTC.

This clone has a handful of counts. At the DNA level, this CDR3 is encoded by other sequences in the same sample as well. The gene calls are TRBV28 and TRBJ2-6; D gene unclear. The CDR3 spans 14 residues. CDR1 is MDHEN and CDR2 is SYDVKM in the germline V gene. V lost 3 bases, J lost 0 bases, and 3 bases lay in between. CDR3 DNA sequence: TGTGCCAGCAGTTTGGGCTCTGGGGCCAACGTCCTGACTTTC. Translated: CASSLGSGANVLTF.

This clone was counted a few times. The chain carries TRBV7-9 and TRBJ2-4; 7 bases are shared with TRBD1. J was trimmed by 0 bases and V by 3 bases; bases with no gene match: 5. Germline CDR1 and CDR2: SEHNR and FQNEAQ (reference sequence). The CDR3 sequence is 16 residues long. CDR3 sequence: CASSLDRGLAKNIQYF. The CDR3 coding sequence is TGTGCCAGCAGCTTGGATAGGGGGCTAGCCAAAAACATTCAGTACTTC.

This chain connects TRBV6-5 to TRBJ1-4; tentative D call: TRBD1 (5 bases). Per germline, CDR1 MNHEY and CDR2 SVGAGI. This CDR3 region has 15 residues. The V gene lost 2 bases and the J gene lost 3 bases, with 10 bases spanning the gap. CDR3 bases: TGTGCCAGCAGTTACAGTGGGGGTGCTAATGAAAAACTGTTTTTT. The encoded protein is CASSYSGGANEKLFF.

This clone has more than one count but fewer than ten. This chain joins TRBV9 and TRBJ2-3, with D unresolved. Germline assignment: CDR1 SGDLS and CDR2 YYNGEE. This CDR3 contains 15 residues. Trimming stripped 4 bases from V and 2 bases from J, with 14 bases between. The CDR3 region has the DNA TGTGCCAGCAGCACCCGACCACTACCCACAGATACGCAGTATTTT. Translating gives CASSTRPLPTDTQYF.

This chain links TRBV30 with TRBJ1-1; D uncertain. The CDR3 loop spans 13 amino acids. The V gene's germline CDR1 is GTSNPN and CDR2 SVGIG (reference sequence). The V and J ends lost 2 bases and 0 bases respectively, with 7 bases between them. The CDR3 spells CAWSRLMNTEAFF. CDR3 coding DNA: TGTGCCTGGAGTCGCCTCATGAACACTGAAGCTTTCTTT.

The chain has TRBV15 and TRBJ1-1; D call uncertain. This CDR3 comprises 16 residues. V lost 3 bases and J lost 0, with 14 bases in between. Germline values: CDR1 LNHNV, CDR2 YYDKDF (reference sequence). CDR3 region: CATSREQKIMNTEAFF. In DNA form, the CDR3 reads TGTGCCACCAGCAGGGAGCAGAAAATCATGAACACTGAAGCTTTCTTT.

V usage is TRBV2 and J usage is TRBJ2-6; D is ambiguous. Germline V CDR1 and CDR2: SNHLY, FYNNEI. Trimming left V 5 bases short and J 0 bases short, with 8 bases between. The CDR3 is 15 residues long. CDR3 sequence: CASSFPGSGANVLTF. Here the CDR3 DNA reads TGTGCCAGCAGTTTCCCTGGCTCTGGGGCCAACGTCCTGACTTTC.

The CDR3 protein is CASTSGTGEYEQYF. The CDR3 nucleotides are TGTGCCAGCACCTCCGGGACAGGGGAATACGAGCAGTACTTC. V gene TRBV2 combines with J gene TRBJ2-7, with 10 bases lining up with TRBD1. The ends lost 7 bases at V and 4 bases at J; junction bases unmatched: 7. CDR1 is SNHLY and CDR2 is FYNNEI in the germline V gene. The CDR3 has 14 residues.

The chain links TRBV29-1 to TRBJ2-5, with 8 bases fitting TRBD1. The CDR3 runs 13 residues. With V trimmed by 3 bases and J by 5 bases, 5 bases remained unmatched. From germline, CDR1 is SQVTM and CDR2 ANQGSEA. The CDR3 DNA sequence: TGCAGCGTTGAGCTTAACAGGGGGGAGACCCAGTACTTC. Translating gives CSVELNRGETQYF. Full variable domain (outside the CDR3, taken from reference TRBV29-1 and TRBJ2-5): SAVISQKPSRDICQRGTSLTIQCQVDSQVTMMFWYRQQPGQSLTLIATANQGSEATYESGFVIDKFPISRPNLTFSTLTVSNMSPEDSSIYLCSVELNRGETQYFGPGTRLLVL.

The chain employs TRBV19 and TRBJ2-1; TRBD2 matches at 8 bases. The CDR3 extends over 16 amino acids. Germline assignment: CDR1 LNHDA and CDR2 SQIVND (reference sequence). With 5 bases clipped from V and 4 bases from J, the junction kept 10 bases outside the gene matches. CDR3 sequence reads: CASSQRAGAVYNEQFF. DNA of the CDR3: TGTGCCAGTAGTCAAAGAGCGGGAGCCGTGTACAATGAGCAGTTCTTC.

This clone was detected once. V is TRBV9 and J is TRBJ1-6; possibly TRBD1 for D (5 bases). This CDR3 spans 13 amino acids. Germline V gene data show CDR1 as SGDLS and CDR2 as YYNGEE. Trimming pared 0 bases from V and 10 bases from J, leaving 8 bases between. The DNA of the CDR3 is TGTGCCAGCAGCGTAGGGCAGGGATCACCCCTCCACTTT. Amino acid sequence: CASSVGQGSPLHF.

The chain is built from TRBV4-3 and TRBJ1-1; D remains ambiguous. Per germline, CDR1 LGHNA and CDR2 YSLEER. The CDR3 extends over 14 amino acids. The V end was cut by 4 bases, the J end by 0 bases, with 9 bases between. CDR3 bases: TGCGCCAGCAGCCCCTTAGTTATGAACACTGAAGCTTTCTTT. Translating it yields CASSPLVMNTEAFF.

This clone has a handful of counts. The V and J genes are TRBV6-5 and TRBJ2-7; tentative D call: TRBD2 (7 bases). V lost 6 bases and J lost 2, with 11 bases in between. Germline V CDR1 and CDR2: MNHEY, SVGAGI. The CDR3 covers 13 residues. CDR3 protein: CASRDSGTYEQYF. CDR3 DNA sequence: TGTGCCAGCAGGGACAGCGGGACCTACGAGCAGTACTTC.

As to this clone: The sample carries other DNA sequences with the same CDR3. This CDR3 is CASSPGQNNEQFF. CDR3 nucleotides: TGTGCCAGCTCACCTGGACAGAACAATGAGCAGTTCTTC. The chain couples TRBV18 to TRBJ2-1, with D maybe TRBD1 (6 bases). The CDR3 extends over 13 amino acids. Germline V gene data show CDR1 as KGHSH and CDR2 as LQKENI. With 3 bases removed from V and 5 bases from J, the gap between germline ends came to 8 bases.

V and J are TRBV5-6 and TRBJ2-3, with a weak D call TRBD1 (6 bases). Germline CDR1 reads SGHDT; CDR2 reads YYEEEE. V lost 3 bases to trimming and J lost 8 bases, with 16 bases between them. CDR3 size: 14 residues. CDR3 region: CASSSPNRVGTQYF. The CDR3 coding sequence is TGTGCCAGCAGCTCCCCGAACAGGGTGGGTACGCAGTATTTT.

This clone has only a few counts. J is TRBJ2-5 and V is TRBV7-2, with TRBD2 matching over 10 bases. Per germline, CDR1 SGHTA and CDR2 FQGNSA. The CDR3 loop spans 17 amino acids. V lost 5 bases, J lost 0 bases, and 9 bases stayed unmatched. CDR3 sequence reads: CASSRGASGGYQETQYF. The DNA of the CDR3 is TGTGCCAGCAGCCGGGGGGCTAGCGGGGGATACCAAGAGACCCAGTACTTC.

This clone occurred a few times. The V call is TRBV9, the J call TRBJ2-5, with D unresolved. This CDR3 spans 13 amino acids. The germline V gene has CDR1 SGDLS and CDR2 YYNGEE. The V end was cut by 2 bases, the J end by 5 bases, with 10 bases between. CDR3 DNA sequence: TGTGCCAGCAGCGTGAGCCTGGCGGAGACCCAGTACTTC. It yields the protein CASSVSLAETQYF.

The J gene is TRBJ2-7, the V gene TRBV10-1; the D is unclear. This CDR3 region has 11 residues. Trimming shortened V by 5 bases and J by 3 bases, and 5 bases separated the two germline ends. From germline, CDR1 is WNHNN and CDR2 SYGVQD (reference sequence). The CDR3 loop reads CASSSGYEQYF. The CDR3 DNA reads TGCGCCAGCAGTTCAGGCTACGAGCAGTACTTC.

The V call is TRBV7-6, the J call TRBJ2-1; 11 nucleotides line up with TRBD1. CDR3 length equals 16 residues. Germline V gene sequence: CDR1 SGHVS, CDR2 FNYEAQ. V lost 1 base and J lost 8; bases outside the gene matches: 7. The CDR3 is CASSLVEDRGHDEQFF. The CDR3, as DNA: TGTGCCAGCAGCTTAGTTGAGGACAGGGGGCACGATGAGCAGTTCTTC.

This clone came up a few times. V usage is TRBV30 and J usage is TRBJ2-5; TRBD2 matches at 9 bases. V trimming: 8 bases; J trimming: 2 bases; junction bases outside the gene matches: 3. There are 12 residues in the CDR3. Germline assignment: CDR1 GTSNPN and CDR2 SVGIG (reference sequence). CDR3 region: CALAGGQETQYF. The CDR3 nucleotides read TGTGCCCTCGCGGGGGGGCAAGAGACCCAGTACTTC.

The rearrangement uses TRBV4-1 and TRBJ1-5, with a tentative D call TRBD1 (5 bases). This CDR3 spans 14 amino acids. The germline V gene encodes CDR1 MGHRA and CDR2 YSYEKL. The V and J ends lost 3 bases and 7 bases respectively, with 13 bases between them. CDR3 region: CASSHSGKGQPQHF. The CDR3 coding sequence is TGCGCCAGCAGCCACTCAGGGAAGGGACAGCCCCAGCATTTT.

This chain uses TRBV27 with TRBJ1-4; 10 nucleotides agree with TRBD1. From germline, CDR1 is MNHEY and CDR2 SMNVEV (reference sequence). The CDR3 covers 15 residues. V lost 5 bases and J lost 5; bases outside the gene matches: 5. The CDR3 loop reads CASSPWTGGNEKLFF. The CDR3 region has the DNA TGTGCCAGCAGTCCCTGGACAGGGGGGAATGAAAAACTGTTTTTT.